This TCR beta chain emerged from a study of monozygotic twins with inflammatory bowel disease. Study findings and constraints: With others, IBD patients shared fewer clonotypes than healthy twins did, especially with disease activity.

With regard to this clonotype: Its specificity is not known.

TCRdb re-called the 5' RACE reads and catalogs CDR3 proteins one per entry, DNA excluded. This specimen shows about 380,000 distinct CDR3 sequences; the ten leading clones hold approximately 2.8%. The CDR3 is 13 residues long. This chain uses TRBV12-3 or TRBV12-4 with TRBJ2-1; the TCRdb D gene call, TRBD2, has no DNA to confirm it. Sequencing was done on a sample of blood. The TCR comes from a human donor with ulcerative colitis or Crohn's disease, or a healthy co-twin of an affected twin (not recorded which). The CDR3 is CASSVVRRNEQFF.